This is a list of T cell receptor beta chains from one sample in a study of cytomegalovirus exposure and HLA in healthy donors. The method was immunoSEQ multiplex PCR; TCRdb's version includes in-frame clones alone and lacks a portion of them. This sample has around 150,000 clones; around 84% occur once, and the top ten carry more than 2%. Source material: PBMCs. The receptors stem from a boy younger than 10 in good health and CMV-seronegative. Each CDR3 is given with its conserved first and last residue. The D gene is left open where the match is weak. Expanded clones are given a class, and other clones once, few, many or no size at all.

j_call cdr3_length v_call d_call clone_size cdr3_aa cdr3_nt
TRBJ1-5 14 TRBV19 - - CASSIQGIWQPQHF TGTGCCAGTAGTATACAGGGGATCTGGCAGCCCCAGCATTTT
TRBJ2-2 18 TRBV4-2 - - CASSQARFEGVVTGELFF TGTGCCAGCAGCCAAGCCCGTTTTGAGGGAGTAGTCACCGGGGAGCTGTTTTTT
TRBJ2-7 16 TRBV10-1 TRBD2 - CASSLGTSGTGYEQYF TGCGCCAGCAGCCTCGGGACTAGCGGGACGGGCTACGAGCAGTACTTC
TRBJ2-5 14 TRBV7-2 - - CASSFPRLSETQYF TGTGCCAGCAGCTTCCCGAGGCTATCGGAGACCCAGTACTTC
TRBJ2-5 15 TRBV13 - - CASSLGVGGWETQYF TGTGCCAGCAGCTTAGGGGTCGGAGGGTGGGAGACCCAGTACTTC
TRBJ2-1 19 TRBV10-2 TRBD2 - CASSESGLAGGHSYNEQFF TGCGCCAGCAGTGAGTCGGGACTAGCGGGAGGCCACTCCTACAATGAGCAGTTCTTC
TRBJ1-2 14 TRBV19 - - CASRGANQRHGYTF TGTGCCAGCCGCGGGGCCAACCAGAGGCATGGCTACACCTTC
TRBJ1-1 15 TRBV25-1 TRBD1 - CASSDLGTGNTEAFF TGTGCCAGCAGTGATTTAGGGACAGGGAACACTGAAGCTTTCTTT
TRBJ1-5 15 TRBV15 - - CATSPSSGGYQPQHF TGTGCCACCAGCCCATCCTCCGGGGGTTATCAGCCCCAGCATTTT
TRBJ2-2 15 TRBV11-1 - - CASSLGTTNTGELFF TGTGCCAGCAGCTTAGGGACAACGAACACCGGGGAGCTGTTTTTT
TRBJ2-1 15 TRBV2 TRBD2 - CASQSSSGGLNEQFF TGTGCCAGCCAGAGCTCTAGCGGGGGCCTCAATGAGCAGTTCTTC
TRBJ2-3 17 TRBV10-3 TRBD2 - CAISELRRGGLTDTQYF TGTGCCATCAGTGAACTAAGGCGCGGGGGGCTCACAGATACGCAGTATTTT
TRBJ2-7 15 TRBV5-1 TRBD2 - CASSLTSGDAYEQYF TGCGCCAGCAGCCTGACTAGCGGGGATGCCTACGAGCAGTACTTC
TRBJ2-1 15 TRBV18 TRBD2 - CASSPLAGGTDEQFF TGTGCCAGCTCACCACTAGCGGGAGGAACCGATGAGCAGTTCTTC
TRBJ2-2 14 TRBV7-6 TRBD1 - CASSPGQRTGELFF TGTGCCAGCAGCCCGGGACAGCGGACCGGGGAGCTGTTTTTT
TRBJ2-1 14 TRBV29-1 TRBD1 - CSVAGQATYNEQFF TGCAGCGTTGCCGGACAGGCGACCTACAATGAGCAGTTCTTC
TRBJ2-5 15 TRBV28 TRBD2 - CASNLGGLGMETQYF TGTGCCAGCAATCTCGGGGGGTTGGGTATGGAGACCCAGTACTTC
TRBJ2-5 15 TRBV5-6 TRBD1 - CASSQPDRGGETQYF TGTGCCAGCAGTCAACCGGACAGGGGTGGGGAGACCCAGTACTTC
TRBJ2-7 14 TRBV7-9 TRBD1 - CASSHRTGAYEQYF TGTGCCAGCAGCCACCGGACAGGAGCCTACGAGCAGTACTTC
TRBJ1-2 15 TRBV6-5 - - CASSYSRGSNYGYTF TGTGCCAGCAGTTACTCTCGGGGTTCTAACTATGGCTACACCTTC
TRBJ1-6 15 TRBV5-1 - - CASSLDGATNSPLHF TGCGCCAGCAGCTTGGATGGGGCGACTAATTCACCCCTCCACTTT
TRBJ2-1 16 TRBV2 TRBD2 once CASSARPAGGQNEQFF TGTGCCAGCAGCGCCCGTCCCGCGGGGGGGCAGAATGAGCAGTTCTTC
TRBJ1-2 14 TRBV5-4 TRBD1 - CASSPDRGQNGYTF TGTGCCAGCAGCCCGGACAGGGGGCAGAATGGCTACACCTTC
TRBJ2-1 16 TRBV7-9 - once CASTIDSLVVVNEQFF TGTGCCAGCACCATCGATTCGCTAGTTGTCGTCAATGAGCAGTTCTTC
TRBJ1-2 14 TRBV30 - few CAWSRRDFEGGYTF TGTGCCTGGAGCCGTAGGGACTTCGAGGGCGGCTACACCTTC
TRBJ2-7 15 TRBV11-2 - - CASSLIEIRGYEQYF TGTGCCAGCAGCTTAATCGAAATAAGAGGGTACGAGCAGTACTTC
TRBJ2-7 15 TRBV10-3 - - CAISERQGLSYEQYF TGTGCCATCAGTGAGAGGCAGGGACTCTCCTACGAGCAGTACTTC
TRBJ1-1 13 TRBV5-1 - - CASSWQQGAEAFF TGCGCCAGCAGTTGGCAACAGGGCGCTGAAGCTTTCTTT
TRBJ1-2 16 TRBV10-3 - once CAISESWAGNNYGYTF TGTGCCATCAGTGAGTCATGGGCAGGAAACAACTATGGCTACACCTTC
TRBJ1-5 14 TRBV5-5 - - CASSPGGWDQPQHF TGTGCCAGCAGTCCCGGGGGTTGGGATCAGCCCCAGCATTTT
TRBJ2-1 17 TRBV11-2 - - CASSLGPSTRRSNEQFF TGTGCCAGCAGCTTAGGTCCATCGACTAGGAGGTCCAATGAGCAGTTCTTC
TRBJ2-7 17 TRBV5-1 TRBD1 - CASSLAISGTAIYEQYF TGCGCCAGCAGCTTGGCGATTTCCGGGACAGCAATTTACGAGCAGTACTTC
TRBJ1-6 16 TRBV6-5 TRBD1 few CASSYRGTGLGSPLHF TGTGCCAGCAGTTACCGGGGGACAGGGTTAGGATCACCCCTCCACTTT
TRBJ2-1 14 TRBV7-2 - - CASSLSPVDNEQFF TGTGCCAGCAGTCTATCGCCCGTGGACAATGAGCAGTTCTTC
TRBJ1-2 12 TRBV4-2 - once CASSQTGFGYTF TGTGCCAGCAGCCAAACAGGGTTTGGCTACACCTTC
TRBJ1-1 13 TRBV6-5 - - CASTGGAFTEAFF TGTGCCAGCACTGGGGGGGCCTTCACTGAAGCTTTCTTT
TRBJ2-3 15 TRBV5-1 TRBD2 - CASSGLAGGPDTQYF TGCGCCAGCAGTGGGCTAGCGGGGGGGCCAGATACGCAGTATTTT
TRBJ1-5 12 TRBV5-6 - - CASSFGNQPQHF TGTGCCAGCAGCTTCGGCAATCAGCCCCAGCATTTT
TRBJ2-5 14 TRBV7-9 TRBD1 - CASSHSTGEETQYF TGTGCCAGCAGCCATTCGACAGGGGAAGAGACCCAGTACTTC
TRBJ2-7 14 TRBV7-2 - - CASSLMGPPYEQYF TGTGCCAGCAGCTTAATGGGCCCCCCCTACGAGCAGTACTTC
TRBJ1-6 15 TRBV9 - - CASSAETGSNSPLHF TGTGCCAGCAGCGCAGAGACAGGCTCCAATTCACCCCTCCACTTT
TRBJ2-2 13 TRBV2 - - CASSTDRSGELFF TGTGCCAGCAGCACAGACAGGTCTGGGGAGCTGTTTTTT
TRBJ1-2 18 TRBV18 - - CASSPRSINGLGNYGYTF TGTGCCAGCTCACCACGGAGCATAAACGGACTGGGTAACTATGGCTACACCTTC
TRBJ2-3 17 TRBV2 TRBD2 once CATLPEKWGGIADTQYF TGTGCCACCCTACCCGAGAAATGGGGGGGGATTGCAGATACGCAGTATTTT
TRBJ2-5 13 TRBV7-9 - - CASSLALSGTQYF TGTGCCAGCAGCTTAGCCCTATCTGGGACCCAGTACTTC
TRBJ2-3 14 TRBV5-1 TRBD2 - CASSSSGSLDTQYF TGCGCCAGCAGCTCTAGCGGGTCCTTAGATACGCAGTATTTT
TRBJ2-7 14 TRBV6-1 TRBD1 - CASSPGQGAYGGYF TGTGCCAGCAGTCCGGGACAGGGGGCTTACGGTGGGTACTTC
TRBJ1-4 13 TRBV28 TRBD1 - CATWDRVLEKLFF TGTGCCACCTGGGACAGGGTCTTAGAAAAACTGTTTTTT
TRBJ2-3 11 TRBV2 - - CASLETDTQYF TGTGCCAGCCTAGAAACAGATACGCAGTATTTT
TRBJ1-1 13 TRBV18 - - CASSPQGNTEAFF TGTGCCAGCTCACCGCAGGGTAACACTGAAGCTTTCTTT
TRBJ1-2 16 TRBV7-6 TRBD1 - CASSPGPTGESYGYTF TGTGCCAGCAGCCCAGGACCGACAGGGGAGTCGTATGGCTACACCTTC
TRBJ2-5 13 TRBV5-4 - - CASSVTKAETQYF TGTGCCAGCAGCGTGACAAAGGCGGAGACCCAGTACTTC
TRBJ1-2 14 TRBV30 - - CASLKTAVYYGYTF TGTGCCTCTCTGAAGACAGCCGTCTACTATGGCTACACCTTC
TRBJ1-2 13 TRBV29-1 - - CSVVPGANYGYTF TGCAGCGTTGTACCAGGGGCTAACTATGGCTACACCTTC
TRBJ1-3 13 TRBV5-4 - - CASSLRGAETIYF TGTGCCAGCAGCTTGCGGGGGGCGGAGACCATATATTTT